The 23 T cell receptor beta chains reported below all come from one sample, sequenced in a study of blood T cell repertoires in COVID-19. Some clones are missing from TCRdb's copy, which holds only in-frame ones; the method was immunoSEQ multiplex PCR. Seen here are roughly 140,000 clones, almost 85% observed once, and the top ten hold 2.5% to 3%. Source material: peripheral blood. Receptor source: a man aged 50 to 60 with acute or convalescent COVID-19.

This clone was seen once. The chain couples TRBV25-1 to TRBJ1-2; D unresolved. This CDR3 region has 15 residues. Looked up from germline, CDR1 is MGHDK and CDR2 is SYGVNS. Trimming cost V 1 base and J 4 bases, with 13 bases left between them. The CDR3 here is CASSESEGSGYGYTF. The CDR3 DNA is TGTGCCAGCAGTGAATCTGAGGGATCGGGCTATGGCTACACCTTC.

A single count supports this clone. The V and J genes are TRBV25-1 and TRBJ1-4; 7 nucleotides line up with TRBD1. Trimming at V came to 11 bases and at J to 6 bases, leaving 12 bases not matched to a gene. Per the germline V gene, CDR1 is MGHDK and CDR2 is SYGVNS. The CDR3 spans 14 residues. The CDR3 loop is CAPPIQGCDEKLFF. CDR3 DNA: TGTGCCCCCCCTATACAGGGGTGCGATGAAAAACTGTTTTTT.

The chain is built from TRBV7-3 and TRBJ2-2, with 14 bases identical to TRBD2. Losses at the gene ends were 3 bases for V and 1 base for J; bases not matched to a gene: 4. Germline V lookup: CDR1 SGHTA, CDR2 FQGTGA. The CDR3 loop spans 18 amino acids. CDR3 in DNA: TGTGCCAGCAGCTTGGAGGGGACTAGCGGGAGGAACACCGGGGAGCTGTTTTTT. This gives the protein CASSLEGTSGRNTGELFF.

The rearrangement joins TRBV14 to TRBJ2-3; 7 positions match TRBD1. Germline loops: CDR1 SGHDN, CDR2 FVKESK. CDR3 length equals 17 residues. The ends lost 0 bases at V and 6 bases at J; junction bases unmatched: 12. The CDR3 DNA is TGTGCCAGCAGCCAAGATCAGCGCTCGACAGGGACGGATACGCAGTATTTT. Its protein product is CASSQDQRSTGTDTQYF. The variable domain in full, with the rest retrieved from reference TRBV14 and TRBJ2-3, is EAGVTQFPSHSVIEKGQTVTLRCDPISGHDNLYWYRRVMGKEIKFLLHFVKESKQDESGMPNNRFLAERTGGTYSTLKVQPAELEDSGVYFCASSQDQRSTGTDTQYFGPGTRLTVL.

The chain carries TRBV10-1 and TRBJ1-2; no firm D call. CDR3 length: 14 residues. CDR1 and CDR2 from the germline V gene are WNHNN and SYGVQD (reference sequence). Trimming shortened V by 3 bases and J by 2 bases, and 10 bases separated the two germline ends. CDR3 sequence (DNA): TGCGCCAGCAGTGAAGGTGGCAGGAACTATGGCTACACCTTC. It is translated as CASSEGGRNYGYTF.

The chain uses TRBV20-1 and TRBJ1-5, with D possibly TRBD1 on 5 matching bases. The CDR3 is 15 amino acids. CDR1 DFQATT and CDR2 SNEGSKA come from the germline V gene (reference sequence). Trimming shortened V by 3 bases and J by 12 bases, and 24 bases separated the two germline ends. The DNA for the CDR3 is TGCAGTGCTAGTTCCACGGGCATGGTGCGGGGCGTCCAGCATTTT. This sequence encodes CSASSTGMVRGVQHF.

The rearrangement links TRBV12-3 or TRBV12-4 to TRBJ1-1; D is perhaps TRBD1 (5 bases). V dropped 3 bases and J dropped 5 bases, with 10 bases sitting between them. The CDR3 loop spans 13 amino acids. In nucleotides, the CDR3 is TGTGCCAGCAGTTTCGGGGGTTGGACTGAAGCTTTCTTT. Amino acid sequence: CASSFGGWTEAFF.

Here the CDR3 reads CASTGGSSYNEQFF. Here the CDR3 DNA reads TGTGCCAGTACGGGGGGGAGCTCCTACAATGAGCAGTTCTTC. This rearrangement joins TRBV9 to TRBJ2-1; 8 bases agree with TRBD2. Germline CDR1 and CDR2: SGDLS and YYNGEE. The trim removed 8 bases at V and 0 bases at J, leaving 4 bases unmatched. The CDR3 is 14 amino acids.

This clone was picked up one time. For the CDR3, the DNA is TGTGCCAGCAGCAATCGGGACAGAAGCTCTGGGGCCAACGTCCTGACTTTC. This gives the protein CASSNRDRSSGANVLTF. The chain carries TRBV7-8 and TRBJ2-6; 7 positions agree with TRBD1. The V segment lost 5 bases and the J segment 0 bases; nucleotides outside the gene matches: 7. The CDR3 totals 17 residues. Germline CDR1 SGHVS, CDR2 FQNEAQ.

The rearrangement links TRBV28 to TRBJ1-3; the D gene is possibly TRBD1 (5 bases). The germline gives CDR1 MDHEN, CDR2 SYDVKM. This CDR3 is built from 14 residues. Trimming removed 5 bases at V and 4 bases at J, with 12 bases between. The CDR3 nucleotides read TGTGCCAGCAGTAACGGGGGGTCAGGAAACACCATATATTTT. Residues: CASSNGGSGNTIYF.

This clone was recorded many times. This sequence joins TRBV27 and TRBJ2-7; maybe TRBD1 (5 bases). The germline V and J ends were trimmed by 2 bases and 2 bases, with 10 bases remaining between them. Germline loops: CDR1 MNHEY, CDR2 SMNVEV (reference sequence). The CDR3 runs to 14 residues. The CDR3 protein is CASSLVAGTYEQYF. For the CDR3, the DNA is TGTGCCAGCAGTTTAGTAGCAGGGACCTACGAGCAGTACTTC.

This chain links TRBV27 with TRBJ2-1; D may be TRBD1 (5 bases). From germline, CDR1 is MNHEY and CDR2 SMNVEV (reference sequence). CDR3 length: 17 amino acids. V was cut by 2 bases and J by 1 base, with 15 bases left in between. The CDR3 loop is CASSLGAANPSYNEQFF. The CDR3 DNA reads TGTGCCAGCAGTTTAGGGGCAGCCAACCCTTCCTACAATGAGCAGTTCTTC.

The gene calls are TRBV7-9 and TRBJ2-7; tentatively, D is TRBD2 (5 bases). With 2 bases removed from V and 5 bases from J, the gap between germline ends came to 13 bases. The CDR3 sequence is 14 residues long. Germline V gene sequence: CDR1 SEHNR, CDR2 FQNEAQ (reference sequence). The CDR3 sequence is CASSLIGSSDEQYF. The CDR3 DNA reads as TGTGCCAGCAGCTTAATTGGGAGTTCGGACGAGCAGTACTTC.

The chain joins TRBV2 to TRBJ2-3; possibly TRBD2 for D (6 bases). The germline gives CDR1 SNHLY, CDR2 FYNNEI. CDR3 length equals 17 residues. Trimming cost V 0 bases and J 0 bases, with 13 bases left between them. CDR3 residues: CASSEAVVAASTDTQYF. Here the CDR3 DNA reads TGTGCCAGCAGTGAAGCAGTGGTAGCGGCTAGCACAGATACGCAGTATTTT.

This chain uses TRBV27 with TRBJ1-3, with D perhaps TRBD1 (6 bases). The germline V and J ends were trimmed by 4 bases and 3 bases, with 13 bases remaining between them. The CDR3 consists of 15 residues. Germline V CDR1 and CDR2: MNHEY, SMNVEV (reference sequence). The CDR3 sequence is CASSSTGWGGNTIYF. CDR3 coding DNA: TGTGCCAGCAGTTCAACAGGGTGGGGTGGAAACACCATATATTTT.

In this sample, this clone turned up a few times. As DNA, the CDR3 is TGCGCCAGCAGAGGTTCGGAGGCAAGCTACACCTTC. Translating it yields CASRGSEASYTF. The chain uses TRBV5-1 and TRBJ1-2; D gene ambiguous. Germline CDR1 is SGHRS and CDR2 is YFSETQ. The CDR3 loop spans 12 amino acids. V was cut by 5 bases and J by 9 bases, with 14 bases left in between.

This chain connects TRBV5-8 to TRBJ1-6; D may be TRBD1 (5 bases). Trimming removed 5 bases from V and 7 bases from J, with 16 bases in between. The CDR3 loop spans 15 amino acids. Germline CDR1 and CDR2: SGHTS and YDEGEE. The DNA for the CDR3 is TGTGCCAGCAGGGACCGACAGCCTCTAAATTCACCCCTCCACTTT. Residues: CASRDRQPLNSPLHF.

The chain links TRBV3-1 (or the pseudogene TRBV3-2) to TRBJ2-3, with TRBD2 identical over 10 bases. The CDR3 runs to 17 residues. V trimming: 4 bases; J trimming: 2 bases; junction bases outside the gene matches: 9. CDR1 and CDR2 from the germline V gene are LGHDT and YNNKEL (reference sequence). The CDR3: CASSRQFLAGVTDTQYF. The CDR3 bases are TGTGCCAGCAGCCGGCAATTTCTAGCGGGAGTCACAGATACGCAGTATTTT.

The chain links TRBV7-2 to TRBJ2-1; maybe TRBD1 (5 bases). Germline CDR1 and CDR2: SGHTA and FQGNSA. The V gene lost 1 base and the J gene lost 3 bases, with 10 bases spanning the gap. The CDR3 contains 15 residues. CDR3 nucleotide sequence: TGTGCCAGCAGCTTAGGGGCAGGGATCTACAATGAGCAGTTCTTC. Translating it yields CASSLGAGIYNEQFF.

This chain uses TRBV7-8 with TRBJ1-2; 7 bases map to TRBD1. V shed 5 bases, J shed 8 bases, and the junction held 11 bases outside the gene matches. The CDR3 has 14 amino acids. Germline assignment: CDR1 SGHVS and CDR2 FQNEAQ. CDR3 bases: TGTGCCAGCAGCATAGGCAGGCAGGGGGTCGGCTACACCTTC. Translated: CASSIGRQGVGYTF.

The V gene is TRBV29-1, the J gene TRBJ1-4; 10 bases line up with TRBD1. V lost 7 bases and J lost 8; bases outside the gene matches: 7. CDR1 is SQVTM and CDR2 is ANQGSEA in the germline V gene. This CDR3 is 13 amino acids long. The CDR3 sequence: CSAVTGGGEKLFF. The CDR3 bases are TGCAGCGCCGTGACAGGGGGCGGAGAAAAACTGTTTTTT. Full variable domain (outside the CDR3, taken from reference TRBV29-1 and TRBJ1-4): SAVISQKPSRDICQRGTSLTIQCQVDSQVTMMFWYRQQPGQSLTLIATANQGSEATYESGFVIDKFPISRPNLTFSTLTVSNMSPEDSSIYLCSAVTGGGEKLFFGSGTQLSVL.

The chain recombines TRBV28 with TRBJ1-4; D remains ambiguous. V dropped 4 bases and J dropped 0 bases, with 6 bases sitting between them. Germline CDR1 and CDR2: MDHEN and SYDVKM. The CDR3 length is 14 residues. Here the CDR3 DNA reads TGTGCCAGCAGTTCCCCCGCAACTAATGAAAAACTGTTTTTT. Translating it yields CASSSPATNEKLFF.

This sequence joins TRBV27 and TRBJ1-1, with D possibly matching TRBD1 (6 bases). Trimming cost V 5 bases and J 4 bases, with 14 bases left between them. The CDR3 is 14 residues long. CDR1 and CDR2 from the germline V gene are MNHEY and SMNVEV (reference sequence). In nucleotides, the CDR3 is TGTGCCAGCAGTGTAACATTGGGGGCCACTGAAGCTTTCTTT. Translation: CASSVTLGATEAFF.